The text below deals with one T cell receptor (beta chain). This specimen belongs to a study of blood T cell repertoires in COVID-19. Study summary: Whether acute or convalescent, the COVID-19 samples came from the United States, Italy and Spain. Sources were T cells, B-cell-depleted T cells, or PBMCs; the material itself was cDNA or gDNA.

The germline V gene encodes CDR1 SGHAT and CDR2 FQNNGV. The germline V and J ends were trimmed by 0 bases and 5 bases, with 8 bases remaining between them. The CDR3 loop spans 14 amino acids. Original data processing: Nucleated cell counts were estimated from reference gene primer amplification. The assay was immunoSEQ multiplex PCR, and TCRdb's table has in-frame clones only and misses some. V, J and clone size were drawn from that table, and D and trimming were deduced from the DNA. The table lists approximately 300,000 clones, 75% to 90% of them singletons, with approximately 4.2% in the top ten. This receptor was obtained from a man aged 35-49 years with acute or convalescent COVID-19. The rearrangement joins TRBV11-2 to TRBJ1-5; D is unclear. Sequenced: peripheral blood. CDR3 DNA: TGTGCCAGCAGCTTAGATTTACGGTATCAGCCCCAGCATTTT. It yields the protein CASSLDLRYQPQHF.